This T cell receptor beta chain is drawn from a study of T cell responses to AZD1222 COVID-19 vaccine. Regarding the study as a whole: Spike-specific TCR breadth and depth grew following two AZD1222 doses. Across spike, vaccine-associated CD4 TCRs were found, dominant at 160-218 and 743-854. Epitopes outside B.1.351 and B.1.1.7 mutated regions reportedly drew nearly half of spike TCRs. There were mostly white British donors and more females than males, and clonal diversity was possibly underestimated.

The table came from immunoSEQ multiplex PCR; TCRdb's copy has only in-frame clones and leaves some out. The sample has 120,000 to 150,000 clones, approximately 86% seen once. Regarding this clone: Its antigen is currently unknown.

The germline V gene encodes CDR1 SQVTM and CDR2 ANQGSEA. The length of the CDR3 is 13 residues. The trim removed 6 bases at V and 4 bases at J, leaving 0 bases unmatched. The gene calls are TRBV29-1 and TRBJ2-3; 14 bases agree with TRBD2. The sequencing used peripheral blood, collected 28 days after the second dose of the MenACWY control vaccine. The clonotype originates from an adult who received the MenACWY meningococcal vaccine as a control. CDR3 sequence: CSVGLAGADTQYF. The CDR3 DNA reads TGCAGCGTGGGACTAGCGGGAGCAGATACGCAGTATTTT.